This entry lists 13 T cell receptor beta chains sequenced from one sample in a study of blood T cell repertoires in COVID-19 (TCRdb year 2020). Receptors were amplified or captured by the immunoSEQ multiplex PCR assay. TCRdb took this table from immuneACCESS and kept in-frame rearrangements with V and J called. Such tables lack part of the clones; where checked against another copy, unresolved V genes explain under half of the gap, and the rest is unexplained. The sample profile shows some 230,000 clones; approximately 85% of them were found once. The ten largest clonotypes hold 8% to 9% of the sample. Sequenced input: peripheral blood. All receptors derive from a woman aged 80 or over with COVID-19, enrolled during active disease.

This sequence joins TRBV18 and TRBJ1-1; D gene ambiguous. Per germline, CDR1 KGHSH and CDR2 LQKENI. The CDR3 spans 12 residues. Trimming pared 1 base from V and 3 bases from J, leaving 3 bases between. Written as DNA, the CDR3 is TGTGCCAGCTCACCACTCGACACTGAAGCTTTCTTT. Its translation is CASSPLDTEAFF. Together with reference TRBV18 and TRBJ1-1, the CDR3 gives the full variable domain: NAGVMQNPRHLVRRRGQEARLRCSPMKGHSHVYWYRQLPEEGLKFMVYLQKENIIDESGMPKERFSAEFPKEGPSILRIQQVVRGDSAAYFCASSPLDTEAFFGQGTRLTVV.

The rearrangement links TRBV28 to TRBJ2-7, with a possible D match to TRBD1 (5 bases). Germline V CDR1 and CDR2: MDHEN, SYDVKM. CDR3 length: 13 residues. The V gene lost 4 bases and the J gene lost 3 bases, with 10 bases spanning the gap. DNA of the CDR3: TGTGCCAGCAGTTATCAGGGTCACTACGAGCAGTACTTC. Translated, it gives CASSYQGHYEQYF.

The CDR3 DNA follows: TGCGCCAGCAGCTCCAGCGGGGGTCTTAATGAGCAGTTCTTC. Its translation: CASSSSGGLNEQFF. The chain carries TRBV5-1 and TRBJ2-1, with 8 bases fitting TRBD2. Trimming at V came to 3 bases and at J to 7 bases, leaving 6 bases not matched to a gene. Per germline, CDR1 SGHRS and CDR2 YFSETQ. CDR3 length equals 14 residues.

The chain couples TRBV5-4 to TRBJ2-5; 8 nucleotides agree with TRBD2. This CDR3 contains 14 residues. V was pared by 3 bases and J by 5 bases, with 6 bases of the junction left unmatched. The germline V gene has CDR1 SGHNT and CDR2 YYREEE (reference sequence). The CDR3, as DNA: TGTGCCAGCAGCTCACCGGGACTAGGGGAGACCCAGTACTTC. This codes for CASSSPGLGETQYF.

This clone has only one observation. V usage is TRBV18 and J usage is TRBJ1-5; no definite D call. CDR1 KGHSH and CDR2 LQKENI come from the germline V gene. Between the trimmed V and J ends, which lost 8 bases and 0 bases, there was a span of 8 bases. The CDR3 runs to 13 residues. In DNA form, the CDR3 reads TGTGCCAGCGCGAGGGATAGCAATCAGCCCCAGCATTTT. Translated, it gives CASARDSNQPQHF.

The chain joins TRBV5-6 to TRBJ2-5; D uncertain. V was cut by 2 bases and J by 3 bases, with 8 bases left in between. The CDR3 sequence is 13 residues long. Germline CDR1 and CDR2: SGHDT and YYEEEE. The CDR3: CASSFGAEETQYF. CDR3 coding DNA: TGTGCCAGCAGCTTCGGAGCAGAAGAGACCCAGTACTTC.

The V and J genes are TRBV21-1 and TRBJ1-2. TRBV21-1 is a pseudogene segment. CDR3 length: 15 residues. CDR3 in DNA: TGTGCCAGCAGCGGAACAGGAGCGGGAAACTATGGCTACACCTTC. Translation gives CASSGTGAGNYGYTF.

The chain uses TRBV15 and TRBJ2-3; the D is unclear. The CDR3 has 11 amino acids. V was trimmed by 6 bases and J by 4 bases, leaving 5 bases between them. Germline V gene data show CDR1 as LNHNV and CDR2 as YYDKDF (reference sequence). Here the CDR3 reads CATRLADTQYF. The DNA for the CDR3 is TGTGCCACCAGGTTAGCAGATACGCAGTATTTT.

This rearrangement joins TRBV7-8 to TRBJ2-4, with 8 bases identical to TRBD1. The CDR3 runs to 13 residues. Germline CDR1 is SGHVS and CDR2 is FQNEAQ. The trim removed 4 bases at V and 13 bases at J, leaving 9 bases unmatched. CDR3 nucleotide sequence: TGTGCCAGCAGCTCCAACCGACAGGGGTCACAGTACTTC. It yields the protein CASSSNRQGSQYF. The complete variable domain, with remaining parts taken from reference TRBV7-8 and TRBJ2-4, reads GAGVSQSPRYKVAKRGQDVALRCDPISGHVSLFWYQQALGQGPEFLTYFQNEAQLDKSGLPSDRFFAERPEGSVSTLKIQRTQQEDSAVYLCASSSNRQGSQYFGAGTRLSVL.

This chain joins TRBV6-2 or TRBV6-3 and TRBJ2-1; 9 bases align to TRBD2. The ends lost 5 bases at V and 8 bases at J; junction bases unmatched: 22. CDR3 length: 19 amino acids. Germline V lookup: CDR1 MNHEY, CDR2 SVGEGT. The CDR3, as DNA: TGTGCCAGCAGTCCCCGGAGAAGCGGGAGGCAGCAGAGCGGCCATGAGCAGTTCTTC. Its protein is CASSPRRSGRQQSGHEQFF.

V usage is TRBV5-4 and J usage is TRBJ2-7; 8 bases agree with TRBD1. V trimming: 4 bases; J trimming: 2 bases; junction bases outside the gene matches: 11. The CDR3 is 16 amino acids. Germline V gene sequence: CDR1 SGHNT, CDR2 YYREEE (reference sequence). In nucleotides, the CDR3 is TGTGCCAGCAGCCCAACGTCCGGGGACAGGACCTACGAGCAGTACTTC. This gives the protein CASSPTSGDRTYEQYF.

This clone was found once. CDR3 sequence: CASSYFTESSNYGYTF. CDR3 DNA: TGTGCCAGCAGTTACTTTACAGAATCTTCGAACTATGGCTACACCTTC. J is TRBJ1-2 and V is TRBV6-5, with D uncertain. This CDR3 has 16 amino acids. V was pared by 1 base and J by 2 bases, with 14 bases between. From germline, CDR1 is MNHEY and CDR2 SVGAGI.

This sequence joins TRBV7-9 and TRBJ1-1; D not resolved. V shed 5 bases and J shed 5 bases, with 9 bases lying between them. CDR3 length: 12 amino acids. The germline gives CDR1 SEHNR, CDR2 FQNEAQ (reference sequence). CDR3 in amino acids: CASSNTRTEAFF. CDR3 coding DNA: TGTGCCAGCAGCAATACTAGGACTGAAGCTTTCTTT.